This section outlines one T cell receptor beta chain sequence together with its context. Its antigen is not identified. Trimming at V came to 4 bases and at J to 5 bases, leaving 8 bases not matched to a gene. This CDR3 region has 14 residues. Germline assignment: CDR1 DFQATT and CDR2 SNEGSKA (reference sequence). The data originate from a study of T-cell reconstitution after alpha-beta-depleted transplantation in children. Findings and caveats of the study: It was newly produced T cells that mostly accounted for T-cell counts and diversity one year after transplant. About two months after transplant, alpha-beta T cells reportedly came from several hundred expanded graft clones. Recipient T cells and thymic progenitors that survived gave rise to the high TCRbeta diversity observed at day 60 in some patients.

Preparation of the TCRbeta library involved a method that used unique molecular identifiers. TCRdb passed the PCR reads through MiXCR, listing each CDR3 protein once. In the table there are 800,000 to 1,000,000 distinct CDR3 sequences, around 30% of which are singletons. The TCR sequence derives from a boy in the first two years of life who had a stem cell transplant for SCID, so the T cells may come from the graft donor. The sequences come from PBMCs, mostly from graft donor cells, collected 360 days after TCRalphabeta/CD19-depleted stem cell transplant. The chain couples TRBV20-1 to TRBJ2-3, with 8 nucleotides matching TRBD2. CDR3 nucleotide sequence: TGCAGTGCTAATCCTGTCGGGGGGGGAGATACGCAGTATTTT. It codes for CSANPVGGGDTQYF.